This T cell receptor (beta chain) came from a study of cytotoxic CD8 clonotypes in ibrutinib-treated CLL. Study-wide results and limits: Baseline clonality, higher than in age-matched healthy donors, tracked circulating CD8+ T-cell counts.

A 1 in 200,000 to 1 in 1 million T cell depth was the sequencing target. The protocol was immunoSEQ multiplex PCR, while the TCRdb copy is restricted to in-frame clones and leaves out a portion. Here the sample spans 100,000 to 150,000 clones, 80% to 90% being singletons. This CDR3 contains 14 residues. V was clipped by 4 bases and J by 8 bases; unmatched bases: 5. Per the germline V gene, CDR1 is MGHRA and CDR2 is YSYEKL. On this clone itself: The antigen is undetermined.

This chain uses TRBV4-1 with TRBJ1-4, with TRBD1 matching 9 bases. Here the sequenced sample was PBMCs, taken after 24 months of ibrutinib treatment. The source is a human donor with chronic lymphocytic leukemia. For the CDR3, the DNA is TGCGCCAGCAGCCCTGGACAGGGGAGGGAAAAACTGTTTTTT. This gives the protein CASSPGQGREKLFF.